A selection of T cell receptor beta chains follows, all from one sample in a study of PD-L1 blockade in urothelial cancer. The table came from immunoSEQ multiplex PCR; TCRdb's copy has only in-frame clones and leaves some out. The table has 50,000 or so clones, approximately 75% seen once. This specimen was PBMCs, taken around atezolizumab (anti-PD-L1) treatment. These TCRs come from a man in his 70s with urothelial cancer. Each CDR3 is given with its conserved first and last residue. D genes are given only for firm matches. Part of the rows lack a size; the others show once, few, many or a class for expanded clones.

V gene,clone size,J gene,D gene,CDR3 DNA,CDR3 protein
TRBV6-6,-,TRBJ2-1,-,TGTGCCAGCAGTTACTCGCAAGCTCTCGAGCAGTTCTTC,CASSYSQALEQFF
TRBV5-6,few,TRBJ2-5,TRBD2,TGTGCCAGCAGCTTGGAGGGTAGCGGGGGGAGGGAGACCCAGTACTTC,CASSLEGSGGRETQYF
TRBV23-1,-,TRBJ2-4,-,TGCGCCAGCAGTCGATCACGACTATGTAAGCGGATAGCCAAAAACATTCAGTACTTC,CASSRSRLCKRIAKNIQYF
TRBV6-6,-,TRBJ2-2,-,TGTGCCAGCAGTTACTCAGACGGGGGTGACGGGGAGCTGTTTTTT,CASSYSDGGDGELFF
TRBV7-9,-,TRBJ1-6,-,TGTGCCAGCAGCTTAGCGCAAGTCAGGTTCTCCTATAATTCACCCCTCCACTTT,CASSLAQVRFSYNSPLHF
TRBV7-2,-,TRBJ2-7,TRBD1,TGTGCCAGCAGTTTTGGGACAGCGAGCTCCTACGAGCAGTACTTC,CASSFGTASSYEQYF
TRBV5-5,-,TRBJ2-7,TRBD2,TGTGCCAGCAGCTTGGGGCTAGCGGCCACCTACGAGCAGTACTTC,CASSLGLAATYEQYF
TRBV6-5,-,TRBJ1-3,-,TGTGCCAGCAGTTTCGTTCAGGGTGCTGGAAACACCATATATTTT,CASSFVQGAGNTIYF
TRBV28,-,TRBJ2-7,TRBD2,TGTGCCAGCAGTTCCGGGACTAGCGGGTCCTACGAGCAGTACTTC,CASSSGTSGSYEQYF
TRBV19,-,TRBJ1-2,-,TGTGCCAGTACCAATAGAGCAACAGGCTATGGCTACACCTTC,CASTNRATGYGYTF
TRBV4-2,-,TRBJ1-4,-,TGTGCCAGCAGCCAAGATACGGGAATGGGAAAACTGTTTTTT,CASSQDTGMGKLFF
TRBV7-9,-,TRBJ1-5,-,TGTGCCAGCAGCTATCCCGGTCAACCCCAGCATTTT,CASSYPGQPQHF
TRBV6-5,-,TRBJ1-1,TRBD1,TGTGCCAGCAGCCCACAGGGGTGGCCTGGAGCTTTCTTT,CASSPQGWPGAFF
TRBV29-1,-,TRBJ1-5,-,TGCAGCGTTGGGGGCAACAATCAGCCCCAGCATTTT,CSVGGNNQPQHF
TRBV4-2,-,TRBJ1-2,-,TGTGCCAGCAGCCAAGTCGGAAGGGGCGCATACTATGGCTACACCTTC,CASSQVGRGAYYGYTF